The 4 T cell receptor beta chains presented below share a single source sample, sequenced in a study of blood T cell repertoires in COVID-19. Sequenced by immunoSEQ multiplex PCR; TCRdb stores in-frame clones only, minus some. The sample lists some 42,000 clones, approximately 90% occurring once. The specimen was peripheral blood. The receptors were gathered from a human donor in a cohort sampled during active COVID-19.

The chain couples TRBV27 to TRBJ2-1; D might be TRBD2 (5 bases). The CDR3 loop spans 16 amino acids. Between the trimmed V and J ends, which lost 5 bases and 0 bases, there was a span of 14 bases. Germline loops: CDR1 MNHEY, CDR2 SMNVEV (reference sequence). CDR3 sequence reads: CASSPWERPSYNEQFF. In DNA form, the CDR3 reads TGTGCCAGCAGTCCCTGGGAGAGGCCCTCCTACAATGAGCAGTTCTTC.

CDR3 loop: CASSLGGGAQDTQYF. Written as DNA, the CDR3 is TGCGCCAGCAGCTTAGGGGGGGGCGCACAAGATACGCAGTATTTT. The V call is TRBV5-1, the J call TRBJ2-3, with a tentative D call TRBD2 (7 bases). The CDR3 runs 15 residues. The germline V and J ends were trimmed by 2 bases and 5 bases, with 15 bases remaining between them. Germline CDR1 is SGHRS and CDR2 is YFSETQ.

The chain links TRBV19 to TRBJ1-2, with TRBD1 as a possible D gene (6 bases). The V end was cut by 5 bases, the J end by 8 bases, with 21 bases between. Germline V CDR1 and CDR2: LNHDA, SQIVND (reference sequence). There are 15 residues in the CDR3. CDR3 bases: TGTGCCAGTAGTCTAAGGACAGACCCGTGGCTCGGCTACACCTTC. The encoded protein is CASSLRTDPWLGYTF.

The chain is built from TRBV29-1 and TRBJ1-1; possible D gene TRBD1, 5 bases. Deletions cut 5 bases from V and 3 bases from J, with 19 bases between. Germline V CDR1 and CDR2: SQVTM, ANQGSEA. The CDR3 totals 15 residues. In DNA form, the CDR3 reads TGCAGCGTTAATCATGGGACGGGACTCTACACTGAAGCTTTCTTT. Translating it yields CSVNHGTGLYTEAFF.